A single sample is the source of the 23 T cell receptor beta chains below, sequenced in a study of T cell repertoires in cytomegalovirus infection (dated by TCRdb to about 2019). TCRdb shows the sequencer as Illumina HiSeq 1500. The raw public data were reprocessed by TCRdb itself: fastp quality trimming at Q25, MiXCR clonotype calling, in-frame beta chains only. Rows merge per CDR3 protein into single entries with the most common DNA and genes. Within this sample are 300,000 or so distinct CDR3 sequences, with around 9.6% of them counted one time only. The ten largest clones represent around 2.4% of the sample. The material sequenced was PBMCs. These receptors were obtained from a human donor in good health (CMV status not recorded). Some clones in this sample may be carry-over from other donors' samples.

There are a few counts of this clonotype. This chain uses TRBV20-1 with TRBJ1-5; 7 nucleotides align to TRBD1. Germline CDR1 is DFQATT and CDR2 is SNEGSKA (reference sequence). Trimming removed 0 bases from V and 4 bases from J; junction bases left unmatched: 6. The CDR3 has 15 residues. The CDR3 loop reads CSARDPAGGNQPQHF. The CDR3 region has the DNA TGCAGTGCTAGAGATCCCGCAGGGGGTAATCAGCCCCAGCATTTT.

In its sample, this clonotype was seen many times. This chain connects TRBV29-1 to TRBJ2-5; TRBD2 might be the D (6 bases). This CDR3 contains 12 residues. The germline V and J ends were trimmed by 6 bases and 5 bases, with 13 bases remaining between them. From germline, CDR1 is SQVTM and CDR2 ANQGSEA. The CDR3 DNA sequence: TGCAGCGTGACTAGGGGATGGGAGACCCAGTACTTC. Residues: CSVTRGWETQYF. Variable domain in full (rest from reference TRBV29-1 and TRBJ2-5): SAVISQKPSRDICQRGTSLTIQCQVDSQVTMMFWYRQQPGQSLTLIATANQGSEATYESGFVIDKFPISRPNLTFSTLTVSNMSPEDSSIYLCSVTRGWETQYFGPGTRLLVL.

This clonotype has a handful of counts. The gene calls are TRBV10-1 and TRBJ1-1; D is unresolved. The CDR3 is 14 residues long. V lost 6 bases, J lost 1 base, and 12 bases lay in between. Germline lookup yields CDR1 WNHNN and CDR2 SYGVQD (reference sequence). The CDR3 loop reads CASSPGRWNTEAFF. Here the CDR3 DNA reads TGCGCCAGCAGCCCAGGACGATGGAACACTGAAGCTTTCTTT.

This clonotype was observed many times. This rearrangement joins TRBV7-8 to TRBJ2-1; 8 bases match TRBD2. Germline V gives CDR1 SGHVS, CDR2 FQNEAQ. J was trimmed by 8 bases and V by 0 bases; bases with no gene match: 0. The CDR3 is made up of 13 amino acids. The CDR3 protein is CASSLASGDEQFF. CDR3 DNA: TGTGCCAGCAGCTTAGCTAGCGGGGATGAGCAGTTCTTC.

This chain connects TRBV6-2 or TRBV6-3 to TRBJ2-7; D unclear. Trimming pared 4 bases from V and 3 bases from J, leaving 13 bases between. CDR3 length: 14 amino acids. Germline CDR1 MNHEY, CDR2 SVGEGT. The CDR3 coding sequence is TGTGCCAGCAGTTCAGTCCAGGCAGACTACGAGCAGTACGTC. Amino acids: CASSSVQADYEQYV.

The sample holds a few counts of this clonotype. This sequence joins TRBV6-5 and TRBJ2-5; no clear D. Trimming took 6 bases from V and 5 from J, leaving 13 bases between them. The length of the CDR3 is 13 residues. Germline CDR1 is MNHEY and CDR2 is SVGAGI. CDR3 nucleotide sequence: TGTGCCAGCAGGCGCTACAGCGAGGAGACCCAGTACTTC. Translation gives CASRRYSEETQYF.

The gene calls are TRBV20-1 and TRBJ2-5, with 12 bases aligning to TRBD2. Germline values: CDR1 DFQATT, CDR2 SNEGSKA (reference sequence). V trimming: 6 bases; J trimming: 2 bases; junction bases outside the gene matches: 4. CDR3 length: 14 amino acids. CDR3 sequence (DNA): TGCAGTGCCTCCGGGACTAGCGGGCAAGAGACCCAGTACTTC. Translation gives CSASGTSGQETQYF.

This clonotype was observed many times. The chain has TRBV7-2 and TRBJ2-1; no firm D call. Germline V gives CDR1 SGHTA, CDR2 FQGNSA. The length of the CDR3 is 15 residues. Deletions cut 1 base from V and 4 bases from J, with 11 bases between. In nucleotides, the CDR3 is TGTGCCAGCAGCTTAGGGATGGTTGGGTACAATGAGCAGTTCTTC. Encoded protein: CASSLGMVGYNEQFF.

In this sample, this clonotype turned up a few times. V gene TRBV27 combines with J gene TRBJ2-2, with D maybe TRBD1 (6 bases). The CDR3 length is 14 residues. The ends were cut back, 4 bases at V and 3 bases at J, with 9 bases in the middle. Per germline, CDR1 MNHEY and CDR2 SMNVEV (reference sequence). The CDR3 DNA is TGTGCCAGCAGTTATAACAGGGACACCGGGGAGCTGTTTTTT. This sequence encodes CASSYNRDTGELFF.

The sample holds many counts of this clonotype. This chain connects TRBV28 to TRBJ1-2; TRBD1 matches at 7 bases. The CDR3 has 17 residues. Germline V gene lookup returns CDR1 MDHEN and CDR2 SYDVKM. V dropped 3 bases and J dropped 1; count of bases not matched to a gene: 11. The CDR3 bases are TGTGCCAGCAGTTTTGCGACAGGGCCCTCGGATAACTATGGCTACACCTTC. It is translated as CASSFATGPSDNYGYTF.

This clonotype was seen ten or more times. The chain has TRBV20-1 and TRBJ2-5, with D possibly matching TRBD2 (7 bases). The CDR3 length is 14 residues. CDR1 is DFQATT, CDR2 SNEGSKA, per germline (reference sequence). V lost 6 bases, J lost 1 base, and 15 bases lay in between. The CDR3 region is CSAQTGGPQETQYF. CDR3 DNA: TGCAGTGCCCAAACGGGGGGCCCCCAAGAGACCCAGTACTTC.

This clonotype was seen a few times. The chain has TRBV29-1 and TRBJ2-2, with 9 positions matching TRBD1. Germline CDR1 SQVTM, CDR2 ANQGSEA. There are 15 residues in the CDR3. V shed 7 bases and J 5 bases; nucleotides not matched to a gene: 11. The CDR3 nucleotides are TGCAGCGGGATGCCTGACAGGGGGAGGACCGGGGAGCTGTTTTTT. Its translation is CSGMPDRGRTGELFF.

This clonotype has a count of ten or more. The V call is TRBV12-3 or TRBV12-4, the J call TRBJ2-3; TRBD2 matches at 7 bases. This CDR3 region has 14 residues. V shed 10 bases and J 0 bases; nucleotides not matched to a gene: 7. CDR3 amino acids: CATNSGLSTDTQYF. The CDR3 DNA is TGTGCCACCAATAGCGGGCTTAGCACAGATACGCAGTATTTT.

The genes are TRBV29-1 and TRBJ1-1; perhaps TRBD1 as D (5 bases). Trimming removed 7 bases from V and 1 base from J, with 22 bases in between. Looked up from germline, CDR1 is SQVTM and CDR2 is ANQGSEA. The CDR3 runs 16 residues. This chain's CDR3 is CSATTWGRIGNTEAFF. Written as DNA, the CDR3 is TGCAGCGCCACCACATGGGGCCGAATTGGGAACACTGAAGCTTTCTTT.

At least ten counts were recorded for this clonotype. V gene TRBV4-1 combines with J gene TRBJ1-2, with 7 bases fitting TRBD1. Germline V gene data show CDR1 as MGHRA and CDR2 as YSYEKL. This CDR3 has 14 residues. V lost 4 bases and J lost 6; bases outside the gene matches: 8. For the CDR3, the DNA is TGCGCCAGCAGCCTGACCTCAGGGGGGGATGGCTACACCTTC. Amino acid sequence: CASSLTSGGDGYTF.

The sample holds a few counts of this clonotype. The chain is built from TRBV20-1 and TRBJ2-2; the D gene could be TRBD1 or TRBD2 (5 bases each). The CDR3 extends over 14 amino acids. Germline CDR1 reads DFQATT; CDR2 reads SNEGSKA (reference sequence). V was pared by 6 bases and J by 3 bases, with 14 bases between. As DNA, the CDR3 is TGCAGTGCCGCCGACGGGGCGTACACCGGGGAGCTGTTTTTT. Translating gives CSAADGAYTGELFF.

This clonotype came up many times. The V gene is TRBV7-9, the J gene TRBJ2-4, with D uncertain. The CDR3 covers 15 residues. CDR1 SEHNR and CDR2 FQNEAQ come from the germline V gene (reference sequence). The V gene lost 3 bases and the J gene lost 0 bases, with 9 bases spanning the gap. The chain's CDR3 is CASSFQSLAKNIQYF. CDR3 nucleotide sequence: TGTGCCAGCAGCTTTCAGTCTCTAGCCAAAAACATTCAGTACTTC.

This clonotype was found a few times. The rearrangement links TRBV6-4 to TRBJ1-2; TRBD1 is a possible D gene (6 bases). Germline V lookup: CDR1 MRHNA, CDR2 SNTAGT. This CDR3 is built from 13 residues. Deletions cut 2 bases from V and 8 bases from J, with 12 bases between. DNA of the CDR3: TGTGCCAGCAGTGACAGGGGGTTTGGCGGCTACACCTTC. Translation gives CASSDRGFGGYTF.

In this sample, this clonotype turned up many times. The chain recombines TRBV20-1 with TRBJ2-7, with D perhaps TRBD1 (5 bases). There are 13 residues in the CDR3. Germline CDR1 DFQATT, CDR2 SNEGSKA (reference sequence). The V end lost 1 base, the J end lost 0 bases, and 7 bases lay between the germline ends. The CDR3 DNA reads TGCAGTGCTAGAGTACAGGCCTCCTACGAGCAGTACTTC. This gives the protein CSARVQASYEQYF.

This clonotype has only a few counts. The rearrangement joins TRBV7-3 to TRBJ1-6; TRBD1 is a possible D gene (5 bases). The CDR3 consists of 16 residues. V lost 5 bases and J 6 bases, leaving 17 bases between the germline ends. The V gene's germline CDR1 is SGHTA and CDR2 FQGTGA. CDR3 region: CASSPSIRVINSPLHF. CDR3 sequence (DNA): TGTGCCAGCAGCCCGTCAATCAGGGTTATTAATTCACCCCTCCACTTT.

There are many counts of this clonotype. The rearrangement links TRBV5-1 to TRBJ2-7, with TRBD1 matching 7 bases. Unmatched junction bases numbered 4, after V lost 0 bases and J lost 1 base. The CDR3 extends over 15 amino acids. Germline lookup yields CDR1 SGHRS and CDR2 YFSETQ. The CDR3 region is CASSLGGDSSYEQYF. DNA for the CDR3: TGCGCCAGCAGCTTGGGTGGGGACAGTTCCTACGAGCAGTACTTC. Full variable domain (rest looked up from reference TRBV5-1 and TRBJ2-7): KAGVTQTPRYLIKTRGQQVTLSCSPISGHRSVSWYQQTPGQGLQFLFEYFSETQRNKGNFPGRFSGRQFSNSRSEMNVSTLELGDSALYLCASSLGGDSSYEQYFGPGTRLTVT.

This clonotype was recorded many times. This rearrangement joins TRBV14 to TRBJ2-5, with TRBD2 as a possible D gene (5 bases). Germline lookup yields CDR1 SGHDN and CDR2 FVKESK. The CDR3 is 13 residues long. V was pared by 4 bases and J by 6 bases, with 12 bases between. The CDR3 nucleotides are TGTGCCAGCAGCCCTAGCTTTGGGAAGACCCAGTACTTC. It is translated as CASSPSFGKTQYF. The variable domain in full, completed from reference TRBV14 and TRBJ2-5, reads EAGVTQFPSHSVIEKGQTVTLRCDPISGHDNLYWYRRVMGKEIKFLLHFVKESKQDESGMPNNRFLAERTGGTYSTLKVQPAELEDSGVYFCASSPSFGKTQYFGPGTRLLVL.

This clonotype was picked up a small number of times. The chain carries TRBV7-9 and TRBJ2-1; 16 nucleotides agree with TRBD2. Trimming cost V 5 bases and J 7 bases; bases outside gene matches: 8. Germline assignment: CDR1 SEHNR and CDR2 FQNEAQ (reference sequence). This CDR3 is built from 17 residues. Written as DNA, the CDR3 is TGTGCCAGCAGCCCGGACGGGACTAGCGGGGGGGGGAATGAGCAGTTCTTC. It specifies CASSPDGTSGGGNEQFF.